The present T cell receptor (beta chain) was sequenced within a study of glioma-infiltrating T cells (dated by TCRdb to 2016 to 2018). For the wider study: Glioma tissue, non-neoplastic brain tissue and matched peripheral blood mononuclear cells were used as sources from which TCR alpha- and beta-chain repertoires were sequenced. Each tissue-infiltrating repertoire was compared with the same patient's peripheral blood repertoire to measure divergence between tissue and blood T-cell populations. The paired cohort comprised three low-grade glioma patients, 7 or 8 primary glioblastoma patients and three non-glioma patients contributing non-neoplastic brain tissue.

The full study reports these points: VJ-independent divergence between tissue and blood was found to be below expectation in non-neoplastic patients but above expectation in all gliomas, particularly low-grade gliomas. Group comparisons were based on small numbers of patients: three non-neoplastic, three low-grade glioma and eight glioblastoma patients. Very few CDR3 sequences were found to be shared between tissue and blood, and this scarcity was attributed to high CDR3 diversity and limited sampling.

The CDR1 and CDR2 encoded by the germline V gene (reference sequence) are SEHNR and FQNEAQ. The CDR3 runs 14 residues from the cysteine to the phenylalanine. The entry retains the CDR3 DNA only, 42 bases that are in frame from base 1. Relative to germline, V is 10 bases shorter and J is 5 bases shorter, with 20 bases between their ends. Comments on this clonotype: Its antigen is currently not known. Qualities for individual bases were not recorded, and no much larger clone is one base off.

TCR alpha and beta CDR3 regions were amplified with the iRepertoire nested amplicon-rescue multiplex PCR (arm-PCR) platform from RNA. The input for one-step reverse transcription and amplification was roughly 95-450 ng of either tissue mRNA or PBMC total RNA. After bead purification, a secondary multiplex PCR added Illumina adapters, and libraries were gel-purified between 200 and 400 bp. Demultiplexing relied on internal 6-nucleotide barcodes carried by the libraries. Sequencing of the libraries was done on an Illumina MiSeq using 2x220 or 2x250 nucleotide paired-end reads. For the original study's pipeline: Paired reads were merged using FLASH 1.2.11 and were aligned to the GRCh37 human genome using BWA-MEM, after which TRA and TRB reads were extracted. An IMGT-derived reference of cassette sequences and CDR3 motifs, with pseudogenes included, was used for V and J assignment. Reads were translated in three frames, and productive CDR3s were defined by a C…FGXG motif without stop codons. Clonotypes were defined as unique combinations of V-J cassette pair and CDR3 amino acid sequence. Reads were filtered by Hamming distance, thresholded by each sample's sequence error rate in mapped regions. Through fastp at Q25 and MiXCR, TCRdb rebuilt clones from the public reads, retaining in-frame beta chains. Each entry merges the rows of one CDR3 protein and shows their most common DNA and genes. The V and J calls, along with clone size, are taken from TCRdb and not from the paper's own processing. This sample gives about 130,000 distinct CDR3 sequences in total; around 25% of them show up just once. The ten largest account for 25% to 30% of the sample.

Sequencing used glioma tissue, nonneoplastic brain tissue, or PBMCs (not recorded which). The TCR comes from a human donor with low-grade glioma or glioblastoma, undergoing nonglioma brain surgery, or in good health (not recorded which). The chain employs TRBV7-9 and TRBJ1-1; no D gene can be assigned with confidence. The DNA reads as follows: TGTGCCACTCGTACAGTCGGGAGGGTTACTGAAGCTTTCTTT. It codes for CATRTVGRVTEAFF.